The clone carrying this TCR beta chain was observed at least ten times. Its specificity is unknown. TCRdb reprocessed the 5' RACE reads with MiXCR, giving one entry per CDR3 protein. The sample carries about 240,000 distinct CDR3 sequences, 12% recorded once. This record belongs to a study of identical twins. Study conclusions and caveats: Low generation probability was overrepresented in out-of-frame alpha sequences shared by twins. The models systematically underestimated how much out-of-frame TCR alpha was shared in monozygotic twins. There were fewer insertions in abundant cord blood beta clonotypes, but memory repertoires showed no such pattern.

The V gene lost 6 bases and the J gene lost 5 bases, with 10 bases spanning the gap. Germline V gene lookup returns CDR1 MNHEY and CDR2 SVGEGT. The CDR3 spans 13 residues. These data were also reused for a study on yellow fever vaccine responses in identical twins. That source reports: Reported findings indicate that twins' vaccine T cell responses seemed partially convergent, partially personalized.

Sequences were obtained from memory (CD45RO+) T cells sorted from blood. The sequence came from a woman aged 18-29 years in good health. The V and J genes are TRBV6-2 or TRBV6-3 and TRBJ2-2; D gene ambiguous. The CDR3 here is CASRTTFTGELFF. The CDR3 coding sequence is TGTGCCAGCAGAACAACTTTTACCGGGGAGCTGTTTTTT.